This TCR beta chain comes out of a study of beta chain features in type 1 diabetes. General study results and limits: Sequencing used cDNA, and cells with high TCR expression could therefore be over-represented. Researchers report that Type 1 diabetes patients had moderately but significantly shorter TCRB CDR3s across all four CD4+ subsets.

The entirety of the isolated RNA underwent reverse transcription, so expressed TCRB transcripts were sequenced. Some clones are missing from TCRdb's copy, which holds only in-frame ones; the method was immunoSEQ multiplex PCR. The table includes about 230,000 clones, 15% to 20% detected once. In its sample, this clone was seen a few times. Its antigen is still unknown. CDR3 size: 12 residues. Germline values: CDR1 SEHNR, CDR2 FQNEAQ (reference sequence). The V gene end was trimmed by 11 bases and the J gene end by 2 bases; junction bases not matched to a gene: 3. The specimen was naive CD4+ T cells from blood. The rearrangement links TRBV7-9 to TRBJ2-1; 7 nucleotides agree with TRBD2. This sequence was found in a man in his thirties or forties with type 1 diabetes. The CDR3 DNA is TGTGCCGGAAGCGGGGCCTACAATGAGCAGTTCTTC. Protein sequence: CAGSGAYNEQFF.